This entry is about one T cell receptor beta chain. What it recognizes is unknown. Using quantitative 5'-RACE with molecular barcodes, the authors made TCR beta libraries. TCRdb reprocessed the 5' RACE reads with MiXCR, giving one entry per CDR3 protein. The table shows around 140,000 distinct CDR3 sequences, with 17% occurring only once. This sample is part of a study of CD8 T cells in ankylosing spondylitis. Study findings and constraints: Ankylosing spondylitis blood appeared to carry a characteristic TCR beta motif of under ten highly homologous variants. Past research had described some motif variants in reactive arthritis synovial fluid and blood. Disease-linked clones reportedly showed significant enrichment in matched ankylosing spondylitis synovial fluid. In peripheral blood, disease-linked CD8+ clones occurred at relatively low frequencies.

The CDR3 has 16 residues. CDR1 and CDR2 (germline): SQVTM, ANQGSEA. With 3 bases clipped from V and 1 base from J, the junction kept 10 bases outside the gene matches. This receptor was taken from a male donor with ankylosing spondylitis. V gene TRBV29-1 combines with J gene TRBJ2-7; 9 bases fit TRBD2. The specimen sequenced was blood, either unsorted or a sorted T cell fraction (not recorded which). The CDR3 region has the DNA TGCAGCGTTGAGCTGAGTTCTAGCGGGGATTCCTACGAGCAGTACTTC. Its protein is CSVELSSSGDSYEQYF.